The 7 T cell receptor beta chains reported below all come from one sample, sequenced in a study of blood T cell repertoires in COVID-19. Assay: immunoSEQ multiplex PCR; the TCRdb copy retains only in-frame clones and omits some. Seen here are fewer than 500,000 clones, about 90% observed once, and the top ten hold 0.75% to 0.85%. Material: peripheral blood. The receptors stem from a man between 18 and 35 years old with COVID-19, enrolled during active disease.

The V call is TRBV7-9, the J call TRBJ2-7; D perhaps matches TRBD2 (6 bases). Looked up from germline, CDR1 is SEHNR and CDR2 is FQNEAQ (reference sequence). The CDR3 runs to 14 residues. V shed 3 bases and J shed 0 bases, with 9 bases lying between them. The chain's CDR3 is CASSFAGSSYEQYF. The CDR3 DNA reads as TGTGCCAGCAGCTTCGCGGGGAGCTCCTACGAGCAGTACTTC.

J is TRBJ1-6 and V is TRBV19, with D possibly TRBD1 on 5 matching bases. Germline assignment: CDR1 LNHDA and CDR2 SQIVND (reference sequence). V shed 3 bases and J shed 8 bases, with 11 bases lying between them. This CDR3 is built from 14 residues. CDR3 nucleotides: TGTGCCAGTAGTATTAGGGGTAGGGATTCACCCCTCCACTTT. This codes for CASSIRGRDSPLHF.

This clone was detected only once. The rearrangement uses TRBV3-1 (or the pseudogene TRBV3-2) and TRBJ2-5, with TRBD1 as a possible D gene (6 bases). The CDR3 has 16 residues. Germline CDR1 LGHDT, CDR2 YNNKEL (reference sequence). V was trimmed by 1 base and J by 4 bases, leaving 16 bases between them. CDR3 coding DNA: TGTGCCAGCAGCCAAGGGACGATAACAGGGAGAGAGACCCAGTACTTC. Residues: CASSQGTITGRETQYF.

This clone has just one count. The J gene is TRBJ2-1, the V gene TRBV6-5, with 9 bases aligning to TRBD1. This CDR3 has 15 amino acids. Germline loops: CDR1 MNHEY, CDR2 SVGAGI. J gave up 4 bases and V 5 bases, and 6 bases lay outside the gene matches. The chain's CDR3 is CASSIRDRDYNEQFF. CDR3 coding DNA: TGTGCCAGCAGTATCCGGGACAGGGATTACAATGAGCAGTTCTTC.

This chain links TRBV14 with TRBJ2-1, with 14 nucleotides matching TRBD2. The ends lost 1 base at V and 9 bases at J; junction bases unmatched: 2. Germline V gene data show CDR1 as SGHDN and CDR2 as FVKESK. CDR3 length: 15 residues. Here the CDR3 reads CASSQGLAGGGEQFF. The CDR3 bases are TGTGCCAGCAGCCAAGGACTAGCGGGAGGGGGTGAGCAGTTCTTC.

V usage is TRBV24-1 and J usage is TRBJ2-2; 9 nucleotides align to TRBD1. The CDR3 length is 15 residues. V was clipped by 0 bases and J by 8 bases; unmatched bases: 3. Per germline, CDR1 KGHDR and CDR2 SFDVKD. This chain's CDR3 is CATSDLRTGEGELFF. The CDR3 region has the DNA TGTGCCACCAGTGATTTGCGGACAGGGGAAGGGGAGCTGTTTTTT.

The V gene is TRBV13, the J gene TRBJ1-2, with a tentative D call TRBD1 (5 bases). V lost 1 base and J lost 8, with 14 bases in between. The CDR3 spans 14 residues. CDR1 is PRHDT, CDR2 FYEKMQ, per germline (reference sequence). Here the CDR3 DNA reads TGTGCCAGCAGCTTAGAAGGTGGGGCCTGGGGCTACACCTTC. Its translation: CASSLEGGAWGYTF.